The following is a TCR beta chain sequence with its context. Its antigen remains unidentified. Next came a second PCR, run for about 7 to 12 cycles, which used a sample-barcoded 5' primer along with a J-beta primer mix. Using its own MiXCR run on the 5' RACE reads, TCRdb lists one record per CDR3 protein. The data show fewer than 750,000 distinct CDR3 sequences, about 45% seen once. Each individual donor underwent a draw of approximately 10 milliliters of peripheral blood. No fewer than 7 million PBMCs went into each sample. This sample was taken from a study of blood T cells in healthy people across ages. Study observations and caveats: There was a strong correlation between TCR beta diversity and naive T cell percentage. Per-million-T-cell TCR beta diversity fell roughly linearly with age.

Germline V gene sequence: CDR1 SGHAT, CDR2 FQNNGV. CDR3 length equals 14 residues. V lost 5 bases to trimming and J lost 1 base, with 8 bases between them. This clonotype was sampled from an elderly man in good health. The gene calls are TRBV11-2 and TRBJ1-4; no definite D call. Sample: blood. The chain's CDR3 is CASSHGGTNEKLFF. In nucleotides, the CDR3 is TGTGCCAGCAGCCACGGAGGAACTAATGAAAAACTGTTTTTT.